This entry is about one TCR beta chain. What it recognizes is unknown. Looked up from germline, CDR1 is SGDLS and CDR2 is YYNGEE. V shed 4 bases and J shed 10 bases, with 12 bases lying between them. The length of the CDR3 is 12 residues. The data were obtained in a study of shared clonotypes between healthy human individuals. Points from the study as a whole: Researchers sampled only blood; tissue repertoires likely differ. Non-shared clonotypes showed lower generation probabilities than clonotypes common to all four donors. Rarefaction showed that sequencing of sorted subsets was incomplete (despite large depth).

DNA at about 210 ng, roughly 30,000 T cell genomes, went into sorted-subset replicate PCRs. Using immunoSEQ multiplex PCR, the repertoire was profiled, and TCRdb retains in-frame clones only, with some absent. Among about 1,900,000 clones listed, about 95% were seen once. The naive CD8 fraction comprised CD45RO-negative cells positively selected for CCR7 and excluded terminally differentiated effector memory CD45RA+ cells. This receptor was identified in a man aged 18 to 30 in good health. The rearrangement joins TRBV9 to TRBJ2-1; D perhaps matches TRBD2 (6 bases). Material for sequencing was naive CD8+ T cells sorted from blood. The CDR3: CASSLLEGEQFF. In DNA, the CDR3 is TGTGCCAGCAGCCTCTTGGAGGGGGAGCAGTTCTTC.